Below are 29 T cell receptor beta chains sequenced from a single sample in a study of OX40 agonist ivuxolimab in advanced cancers. The protocol used for the library was the immunoSEQ multiplex PCR assay. This is the immuneACCESS table as TCRdb keeps it, with only in-frame sequences that have V and J called. A part of the clones is gone; compared with another copy, unresolved V genes explain less than half, and the rest is unexplained. This sample comprises roughly 70,000 clones, 65% to 90% of them detected only once. The ten largest clones represent about 0.7% of the sample. Sequencing used CD4+ or CD8+ T cells sorted from blood, obtained in a trial of the OX40 agonist ivuxolimab. These receptors originate from an adult with an advanced solid tumor such as melanoma, head and neck, liver or kidney cancer.

This chain joins TRBV5-1 and TRBJ2-7, with D maybe TRBD1 (5 bases). The germline CDR1 and CDR2 sequences are SGHRS and YFSETQ. CDR3 length: 14 residues. V gave up 4 bases and J gave up 5 bases, with 16 bases separating them. CDR3 loop: CASSPLVGLDEQYF. CDR3 sequence (DNA): TGCGCCAGCAGCCCTCTGGTGGGGCTGGACGAGCAGTACTTC.

A few counts support this clone. J is TRBJ2-5 and V is TRBV7-2; 10 bases are shared with TRBD1. Germline trimming cut 5 bases from V and 5 bases from J; bases unmatched to any gene: 5. This CDR3 contains 14 residues. Germline-derived CDR1 and CDR2 are SGHTA and FQGNSA. CDR3 sequence reads: CASSRQGAGETQYF. The CDR3 nucleotides are TGTGCCAGCAGCCGACAGGGGGCGGGGGAGACCCAGTACTTC.

The chain joins TRBV6-6 to TRBJ1-1, with D perhaps matching TRBD1 (5 bases). The germline V gene encodes CDR1 MNHNY and CDR2 SVGAGI (reference sequence). The CDR3 spans 14 residues. Trimming took 4 bases from V and 3 from J, leaving 12 bases between them. This CDR3 is CASSSPGTDTEAFF. CDR3 nucleotide sequence: TGTGCCAGCAGTTCCCCCGGGACGGACACTGAAGCTTTCTTT.

V usage is TRBV29-1 and J usage is TRBJ2-1; 10 bases line up with TRBD2. The V segment lost 2 bases and the J segment 7 bases; nucleotides outside the gene matches: 11. Germline CDR1 and CDR2: SQVTM and ANQGSEA. The CDR3 length is 16 residues. CDR3 nucleotides: TGCAGCGTTGAACAGACTAGCGGGTCCCTAAGTAATGAGCAGTTCTTC. Protein sequence: CSVEQTSGSLSNEQFF.

The rearrangement joins TRBV19 to TRBJ1-5; D may be TRBD1 (5 bases). This CDR3 has 15 residues. V dropped 8 bases and J dropped 0 bases, with 14 bases sitting between them. In germline, CDR1 is LNHDA, CDR2 SQIVND (reference sequence). DNA for the CDR3: TGTGCCAGTGGGCAGGGATCTGATAGCAATCAGCCCCAGCATTTT. This encodes CASGQGSDSNQPQHF.

The rearrangement links TRBV29-1 to TRBJ2-7; either TRBD1 or TRBD2 may fit D (5 bases each). CDR3 length: 14 residues. V lost 6 bases and J 0 bases, leaving 15 bases between the germline ends. Germline CDR1 and CDR2: SQVTM and ANQGSEA. CDR3 DNA sequence: TGCAGCGTGAACCCCGGGACGGGCTCCTACGAGCAGTACTTC. Encoded protein: CSVNPGTGSYEQYF.

The chain has TRBV6-1 and TRBJ1-5; D is unresolved. CDR1 is MNHNS, CDR2 SASEGT, per germline. The CDR3 runs to 13 residues. V shed 8 bases and J shed 3 bases, with 11 bases lying between them. The CDR3 loop is CASRNLFNQPQHF. CDR3 coding DNA: TGTGCCAGCCGGAATTTGTTCAATCAGCCCCAGCATTTT.

This chain links TRBV5-4 with TRBJ2-7, with 8 bases lining up with TRBD1. V shed 9 bases, J shed 2 bases, and the junction held 13 bases outside the gene matches. The CDR3 consists of 15 residues. Germline lookup yields CDR1 SGHNT and CDR2 YYREEE (reference sequence). As DNA, the CDR3 is TGTGCCACCACATCACGGACAGGGCCTACCTACGAGCAGTACTTC. Translated: CATTSRTGPTYEQYF.

The chain couples TRBV6-5 to TRBJ1-1, with D uncertain. Germline assignment: CDR1 MNHEY and CDR2 SVGAGI. The CDR3 length is 13 residues. Trimming took 5 bases from V and 5 from J, leaving 12 bases between them. In DNA, the CDR3 is TGTGCCAGCAGTCCCCATCGTGGGACTGAAGCTTTCTTT. Protein product: CASSPHRGTEAFF.

This clone has only a few counts. V is TRBV5-4 and J is TRBJ1-2, with D possibly TRBD1 on 5 matching bases. Germline V gene sequence: CDR1 SGHNT, CDR2 YYREEE (reference sequence). This CDR3 region has 14 residues. Trimming cost V 3 bases and J 1 base, with 10 bases left between them. CDR3 bases: TGTGCCAGCAGCTCACCCCAGGGTAACTATGGCTACACCTTC. Translation: CASSSPQGNYGYTF.

This CDR3 reads CASCRTGMAEQYF. CDR3 bases: TGTGCCAGCTGCAGGACAGGGATGGCCGAGCAGTACTTC. This sequence joins TRBV11-1 and TRBJ2-7; TRBD1 matches at 8 bases. CDR1 SGHAT and CDR2 FQDESV come from the germline V gene (reference sequence). Trimming at V came to 8 bases and at J to 6 bases, leaving 9 bases not matched to a gene. The CDR3 consists of 13 residues.

This clone occurred once. V gene TRBV19 combines with J gene TRBJ2-3, with 7 bases identical to TRBD1. Trimming took 2 bases from V and 4 from J; bases not matched to a gene: 0. The germline V gene has CDR1 LNHDA and CDR2 SQIVND (reference sequence). This CDR3 region has 13 residues. CDR3 in amino acids: CASSITGADTQYF. The CDR3 bases are TGTGCCAGTAGTATAACAGGGGCAGATACGCAGTATTTT.

This clone was seen a handful of times. The chain couples TRBV10-3 to TRBJ2-3; D is perhaps TRBD1 or TRBD2 (6 bases each). This CDR3 has 18 amino acids. Trimming took 3 bases from V and 9 from J, leaving 28 bases between them. Looked up from germline, CDR1 is ENHRY and CDR2 is SYGVKD. CDR3 in amino acids: CAISEEGGNSDTSPTQYF. CDR3 nucleotide sequence: TGTGCCATCAGTGAAGAGGGGGGAAACTCAGATACGAGTCCCACGCAGTATTTT.

The rearrangement uses TRBV6-4 and TRBJ2-6; D unclear. Looked up from germline, CDR1 is MRHNA and CDR2 is SNTAGT. V lost 4 bases to trimming and J lost 1 base, with 11 bases between them. This CDR3 comprises 16 residues. CDR3 nucleotide sequence: TGTGCCAGCAGTGCCCGGGCCACATCTGGGGCCAACGTCCTGACTTTC. This translates into CASSARATSGANVLTF.

The chain combines TRBV29-1 with TRBJ2-1; D ambiguous. V lost 1 base to trimming and J lost 3 bases, with 7 bases between them. Germline loops: CDR1 SQVTM, CDR2 ANQGSEA. The CDR3 is 13 residues long. In DNA, the CDR3 is TGCAGCGTTGAAGGGCTAGTCTACAATGAGCAGTTCTTC. Amino acids: CSVEGLVYNEQFF.

The V gene is TRBV28, the J gene TRBJ2-5; 14 bases fit TRBD2. Looked up from germline, CDR1 is MDHEN and CDR2 is SYDVKM. The CDR3 contains 20 residues. V lost 8 bases, J lost 3 bases, and 20 bases stayed unmatched. The CDR3 DNA is TGTGCCAGCTCTATTTCCCGGGACAGGGGGGGACTAGCGGGAGAAGAGACCCAGTACTTC. Encoded protein: CASSISRDRGGLAGEETQYF.

The V call is TRBV7-2, the J call TRBJ2-3, with no clear D. This CDR3 spans 14 amino acids. Trimming left V 1 base short and J 3 bases short, with 8 bases between. The germline V gene encodes CDR1 SGHTA and CDR2 FQGNSA. The CDR3 DNA reads TGTGCCAGCAGCTTAGGCTCCGGGACAGATACGCAGTATTTT. It encodes CASSLGSGTDTQYF. The full variable domain, rest sourced from reference TRBV7-2 and TRBJ2-3, is GAGVSQSPSNKVTEKGKDVELRCDPISGHTALYWYRQSLGQGLEFLIYFQGNSAPDKSGLPSDRFSAERTGGSVSTLTIQRTQQEDSAVYLCASSLGSGTDTQYFGPGTRLTVL.

The V and J genes are TRBV29-1 and TRBJ2-3, with TRBD2 as a possible D gene (5 bases). The germline gives CDR1 SQVTM, CDR2 ANQGSEA. CDR3 size: 13 residues. Trimming pared 7 bases from V and 0 bases from J, leaving 11 bases between. In DNA, the CDR3 is TGCAGCGGAACGAGGACTAGCACAGATACGCAGTATTTT. Its translation is CSGTRTSTDTQYF.

This sequence joins TRBV5-1 and TRBJ2-2, with no clear D. V dropped 1 base and J dropped 2 bases, with 12 bases sitting between them. The CDR3 extends over 16 amino acids. CDR1 and CDR2 from the germline V gene are SGHRS and YFSETQ. CDR3 region: CASSLKWQINTGELFF. The CDR3 DNA reads TGCGCCAGCAGCTTGAAGTGGCAGATCAACACCGGGGAGCTGTTTTTT.

This clone has a single count. The CDR3 protein is CASSFVSGGNTEAFF. The DNA of the CDR3 is TGTGCCAGCAGCTTTGTCTCAGGGGGGAACACTGAAGCTTTCTTT. This chain joins TRBV7-2 and TRBJ1-1; 7 bases match TRBD1. The CDR3 totals 15 residues. J lost 1 base, V lost 3 bases, and 5 bases had no gene match. In germline, CDR1 is SGHTA, CDR2 FQGNSA.

The chain couples TRBV5-6 to TRBJ1-1, with D possibly being TRBD1 (5 bases). The CDR3 is 17 amino acids. CDR1 and CDR2 (germline): SGHDT, YYEEEE. V lost 1 base and J lost 0, with 16 bases in between. The CDR3 nucleotides are TGTGCCAGCAGCTTGAGGGGCCGGGTGGGAATGAACACTGAAGCTTTCTTT. It translates to CASSLRGRVGMNTEAFF.

This sequence joins TRBV20-1 and TRBJ1-1, with a tentative D call TRBD1 (5 bases). The CDR3 is 11 residues long. Germline lookup yields CDR1 DFQATT and CDR2 SNEGSKA (reference sequence). The CDR3 nucleotides are TGCAGAATTGTAAGGGGCACTGAAGCTTTCTTT. This translates into CRIVRGTEAFF.

This clone has only one observation. V is TRBV11-3 and J is TRBJ2-1; 11 bases agree with TRBD2. The germline V gene encodes CDR1 SGHNT and CDR2 YENEEA. This CDR3 region has 17 residues. The V and J ends lost 1 base and 0 bases, in that order; junction bases with no gene match: 2. CDR3 sequence reads: CASSLGLAGTSYNEQFF. The CDR3 region has the DNA TGTGCCAGCAGCTTAGGACTAGCGGGGACCTCCTACAATGAGCAGTTCTTC. Based on the CDR3 plus reference TRBV11-3 and TRBJ2-1, the full variable domain is EAGVVQSPRYKIIEKKQPVAFWCNPISGHNTLYWYLQNLGQGPELLIRYENEEAVDDSQLPKDRFSAERLKGVDSTLKIQPAELGDSAVYLCASSLGLAGTSYNEQFFGPGTRLTVL.

V is TRBV6-5 and J is TRBJ2-2; TRBD2 matches 12 bases. This CDR3 comprises 14 residues. Germline V gives CDR1 MNHEY, CDR2 SVGAGI. The junction had 4 bases not matched to a gene; V was cut back by 6 bases and J by 8 bases. The CDR3 DNA follows: TGTGCCAGCAGGCGGACTAGCGGGACTGGGGAGCTGTTTTTT. Its protein is CASRRTSGTGELFF.

V and J are TRBV5-1 and TRBJ2-5; D gene ambiguous. V lost 3 bases, J lost 2 bases, and 11 bases lay in between. Germline lookup yields CDR1 SGHRS and CDR2 YFSETQ. The CDR3 consists of 14 residues. The CDR3, as DNA: TGCGCCAGCAGCTACCTCGCACAACAAGAGACCCAGTACTTC. This gives the protein CASSYLAQQETQYF.

The J gene is TRBJ2-3, the V gene TRBV5-1, with TRBD2 identical over 14 bases. The V gene's germline CDR1 is SGHRS and CDR2 YFSETQ. V lost 8 bases, J lost 5 bases, and 7 bases stayed unmatched. This CDR3 has 15 amino acids. This chain's CDR3 is CARRPGLAGEDTQYF. The CDR3 DNA is TGCGCCAGAAGGCCGGGACTAGCGGGAGAAGATACGCAGTATTTT.

The rearrangement joins TRBV5-5 to TRBJ1-4, with TRBD1 matching 8 bases. CDR1 is SGHKS, CDR2 YYEKEE, per germline (reference sequence). With V trimmed by 0 bases and J by 4 bases, 5 bases remained unmatched. This CDR3 region has 16 residues. CDR3 region: CASSLAPGQVNEKLFF. In DNA form, the CDR3 reads TGTGCCAGCAGCTTGGCTCCGGGACAGGTTAATGAAAAACTGTTTTTT.

The rearrangement links TRBV30 to TRBJ1-2; D not certain. The length of the CDR3 is 14 residues. Germline CDR1 and CDR2: GTSNPN and SVGIG (reference sequence). V gave up 4 bases and J gave up 3 bases, with 15 bases separating them. CDR3 loop: CAWTRTRVDYGYTF. As DNA, the CDR3 is TGTGCCTGGACCCGAACCCGGGTGGACTATGGCTACACCTTC.

This chain uses TRBV6-4 with TRBJ2-2; 7 nucleotides line up with TRBD1. This CDR3 comprises 13 residues. V lost 6 bases, J lost 5 bases, and 3 bases stayed unmatched. Germline V gene lookup returns CDR1 MRHNA and CDR2 SNTAGT. CDR3: CASRKTGTGELFF. The CDR3 DNA follows: TGTGCCAGCAGGAAGACAGGGACCGGGGAGCTGTTTTTT.